This T cell receptor (beta chain) was retrieved from a study of T cell repertoires in cytomegalovirus infection. In the case of this clonotype: The junction departs from the called germline gene at one end, perhaps through a read error.

TCRdb itself ran the reads through MiXCR, one entry per CDR3 protein. The sample lists around 490,000 distinct CDR3 sequences; around 27% were seen once. Germline V gives CDR1 SEHNR, CDR2 FQNEAQ (reference sequence). The length of the CDR3 is 15 residues. This sequence joins TRBV7-9 and TRBJ2-5; D remains ambiguous. This clonotype originated in a human donor in good health (CMV status not recorded). Some clones in this sample may be carry-over from other donors' samples. The sequenced material came from PBMCs. The CDR3 reads CSSSFFLRIQETQYF. Here the CDR3 DNA reads TGTTCCAGCAGCTTCTTCCTGCGGATACAAGAGACCCAGTACTTC.